Given below is one T cell receptor beta chain in context. The entry originates in a study of glioma-infiltrating T cells. TCR alpha and beta CDR3 regions were amplified from RNA using iRepertoire nested multiplex PCR. MiXCR, run by TCRdb on the multiplex PCR reads, gives a single entry per CDR3 protein. The table has tens of thousands of distinct CDR3 sequences, about 25% seen once. The CDR3 is 13 residues long. V lost 6 bases and J lost 3, with 11 bases in between. The specimen sequenced was glioma tissue, nonneoplastic brain tissue, or PBMCs (not recorded which). This receptor was taken from a human donor with low-grade glioma or glioblastoma, undergoing nonglioma brain surgery, or in good health (not recorded which). The genes are TRBV12-3 or TRBV12-4 and TRBJ1-1, with D hard to call. CDR3 nucleotide sequence: TGTGCCAGCAGATCGGACGGATACACTGAAGCTTTCTTT. Translation: CASRSDGYTEAFF.